This TCR beta chain was retrieved from a study of high-grade serous ovarian cancer treatment subgroups. Study at large: On average, approximately 14,000 reads and 6,000 to 8,000 unique TCR beta rearrangements were obtained per sample. Study-level points and caveats: Same-patient tumor repertoires overlapped at roughly 0.1 to 0.85; different patients barely overlapped. Only CDR3 was analyzed; CDR1 and CDR2 were not. Bulk tumor TCR sequencing gave no spatial information.

Here immunoSEQ multiplex PCR was the method, and the copy in TCRdb shows in-frame clones only, minus some. The sample shows fewer than 20,000 clones, around 79% of them seen only once. Points on this clone: Its cognate antigen is unknown.

Tumor samples were taken before definitive surgery or chemotherapy. The CDR3 runs 13 residues. Trimming took 0 bases from V and 3 from J, leaving 7 bases between them. The germline gives CDR1 SGHRS, CDR2 YFSETQ. This receptor was obtained from a human donor with high-grade serous ovarian cancer. Sequencing was carried out using tumor tissue. This chain joins TRBV5-1 and TRBJ2-7, with D hard to call. Here the CDR3 DNA reads TGCGCCAGCAGCTTGGGGGCGCTCTACGAGCAGTACTTC. As protein: CASSLGALYEQYF.